This is a list of T cell receptor beta chains from one sample in a study of CD8 T cells in Susac syndrome. TCRdb ran MiXCR on the immunoSEQ multiplex PCR reads and lists one entry per CDR3 protein. In the table there are approximately 150,000 distinct CDR3 sequences, roughly 94% of which are singletons. Sequenced: CD4+ T cells from PBMCs. All receptors derive from a human donor in good health. CDR3s include the opening cysteine and the closing phenylalanine or tryptophan. The order of the fields is J gene, clone size, V gene, D gene, CDR3 protein, CDR3 DNA. A D gene is named only where the DNA matches it firmly. Not all rows give a size; the values are once, few, many and, for expanded clones, a class.

J gene: TRBJ1-1; clone size: -; V gene: TRBV3-1; D gene: TRBD1; CDR3 protein: CASSSYRGKNLNTEAFF; CDR3 DNA: TGTGCCAGCAGCTCGTACAGGGGGAAAAACCTGAACACTGAAGCTTTCTTT
J gene: TRBJ2-5; clone size: -; V gene: TRBV5-4; D gene: -; CDR3 protein: CASSLGHYIETQYF; CDR3 DNA: TGTGCCAGCAGCCTGGGACATTACATAGAGACCCAGTACTTC
J gene: TRBJ2-1; clone size: -; V gene: TRBV5-1; D gene: TRBD2; CDR3 protein: CASSLVLAGGANEQFF; CDR3 DNA: TGCGCCAGCAGCTTGGTACTAGCGGGAGGGGCTAATGAGCAGTTCTTC
J gene: TRBJ2-2; clone size: -; V gene: TRBV3-1; D gene: TRBD2; CDR3 protein: CASSQAGAGVLTGELFF; CDR3 DNA: TGTGCCAGCAGCCAAGCTGGAGCGGGAGTCCTCACCGGGGAGCTGTTTTTT
J gene: TRBJ2-5; clone size: -; V gene: TRBV7-7; D gene: -; CDR3 protein: CASSLFSQETQYF; CDR3 DNA: TGTGCTAGCAGCTTATTCAGTCAAGAGACCCAGTACTTC
J gene: TRBJ2-1; clone size: -; V gene: TRBV29-1; D gene: -; CDR3 protein: CSVPLRPPREQFF; CDR3 DNA: TGCAGCGTTCCACTCCGACCTCCACGGGAGCAGTTCTTC
J gene: TRBJ2-4; clone size: -; V gene: TRBV5-1; D gene: -; CDR3 protein: CASSPLIDRTLAKNIQYF; CDR3 DNA: TGCGCCAGCAGCCCCCTTATAGACAGGACCTTAGCCAAAAACATTCAGTACTTC
J gene: TRBJ2-3; clone size: once; V gene: TRBV15; D gene: TRBD2; CDR3 protein: CATSTPPPGLAQTTDTQYF; CDR3 DNA: TGTGCCACCAGCACCCCCCCACCGGGACTAGCGCAAACCACAGATACGCAGTATTTT
J gene: TRBJ2-1; clone size: -; V gene: TRBV24-1; D gene: -; CDR3 protein: CATSDGTPGYNEQFF; CDR3 DNA: TGTGCCACCAGTGATGGGACTCCCGGGTACAATGAGCAGTTCTTC
J gene: TRBJ2-5; clone size: -; V gene: TRBV15; D gene: -; CDR3 protein: CATSRAQSQETQYF; CDR3 DNA: TGTGCCACCAGCAGAGCTCAGTCTCAAGAGACCCAGTACTTC
J gene: TRBJ2-7; clone size: -; V gene: TRBV20-1; D gene: -; CDR3 protein: CSAAKAGFYEQYF; CDR3 DNA: TGCAGTGCTGCTAAGGCCGGTTTCTACGAGCAGTACTTC
J gene: TRBJ1-1; clone size: -; V gene: TRBV6-1; D gene: -; CDR3 protein: CASSAGVTPNTEAFF; CDR3 DNA: TGTGCCAGCAGTGCGGGGGTCACCCCGAACACTGAAGCTTTCTTT
J gene: TRBJ2-6; clone size: once; V gene: TRBV3-1; D gene: TRBD1; CDR3 protein: CASSHDRGPGANVLTF; CDR3 DNA: TGTGCCAGCAGCCACGACAGGGGGCCTGGGGCCAACGTCCTGACTTTC
J gene: TRBJ2-7; clone size: once; V gene: TRBV7-9; D gene: TRBD2; CDR3 protein: CASSLPLAGGGGQYF; CDR3 DNA: TGTGCCAGCAGCTTACCTCTAGCGGGAGGAGGAGGGCAGTACTTC
J gene: TRBJ2-2; clone size: -; V gene: TRBV5-6; D gene: -; CDR3 protein: CASSWVTRNTGELFF; CDR3 DNA: TGTGCCAGCAGCTGGGTGACTCGTAACACCGGGGAGCTGTTTTTT
J gene: TRBJ2-7; clone size: -; V gene: TRBV20-1; D gene: -; CDR3 protein: CSAPDRASSYEQYF; CDR3 DNA: TGCAGTGCACCGGATAGGGCTAGCAGCTACGAGCAGTACTTC
J gene: TRBJ1-2; clone size: -; V gene: TRBV4-1; D gene: -; CDR3 protein: CASSQDPLAALRGYTF; CDR3 DNA: TGCGCCAGCAGCCAAGATCCTCTGGCCGCATTGCGGGGCTACACCTTC
J gene: TRBJ1-2; clone size: -; V gene: TRBV3-1; D gene: -; CDR3 protein: CASSQAVLPGYTF; CDR3 DNA: TGTGCCAGCAGCCAAGCTGTCTTACCTGGCTACACCTTC
J gene: TRBJ2-2; clone size: -; V gene: TRBV7-2; D gene: TRBD2; CDR3 protein: CASSSGGGTGELFF; CDR3 DNA: TGTGCCAGCAGCTCCGGGGGGGGGACCGGGGAGCTGTTTTTT
J gene: TRBJ2-7; clone size: -; V gene: TRBV4-1; D gene: TRBD2; CDR3 protein: CASSQSPGLAVYEQYF; CDR3 DNA: TGCGCCAGCAGCCAATCCCCGGGACTAGCGGTCTACGAGCAGTACTTC
J gene: TRBJ2-2; clone size: -; V gene: TRBV5-4; D gene: -; CDR3 protein: CASSILVSGELFF; CDR3 DNA: TGTGCCAGCAGCATACTAGTTTCCGGGGAGCTGTTTTTT
J gene: TRBJ2-3; clone size: -; V gene: TRBV7-8; D gene: TRBD1; CDR3 protein: CASSAVGTGGHTQYF; CDR3 DNA: TGTGCCAGCAGTGCAGTCGGGACAGGTGGACATACGCAGTATTTT
J gene: TRBJ2-7; clone size: -; V gene: TRBV9; D gene: -; CDR3 protein: CASSPRQRTYEQYF; CDR3 DNA: TGTGCCAGCAGCCCCCGACAGCGCACCTACGAGCAGTACTTC
J gene: TRBJ2-7; clone size: -; V gene: TRBV5-4; D gene: -; CDR3 protein: CASSQGSEQYF; CDR3 DNA: TGTGCCAGCAGCCAAGGATCCGAGCAGTACTTC
J gene: TRBJ2-3; clone size: -; V gene: TRBV12-3/TRBV12-4; D gene: -; CDR3 protein: CASSKFAGIVETPVGTDTQYF; CDR3 DNA: TGTGCCAGCAGCAAGTTTGCGGGTATCGTGGAAACCCCGGTGGGCACAGATACGCAGTATTTT
J gene: TRBJ2-7; clone size: -; V gene: TRBV6-5; D gene: -; CDR3 protein: CASSLARGSSYEQYF; CDR3 DNA: TGTGCCAGCAGTCTCGCCCGTGGTTCCTCCTACGAGCAGTACTTC
J gene: TRBJ2-1; clone size: -; V gene: TRBV12-3/TRBV12-4; D gene: TRBD2; CDR3 protein: CASSPTSGRFNEQFF; CDR3 DNA: TGTGCCAGCAGTCCGACTAGCGGGAGGTTCAATGAGCAGTTCTTC
J gene: TRBJ2-2; clone size: -; V gene: TRBV7-9; D gene: -; CDR3 protein: CASSLMRSNTGELFF; CDR3 DNA: TGTGCCAGCAGCTTAATGAGATCGAACACCGGGGAGCTGTTTTTT
J gene: TRBJ2-5; clone size: -; V gene: TRBV20-1; D gene: -; CDR3 protein: CSARDHPGETQYF; CDR3 DNA: TGCAGTGCTAGAGATCACCCTGGCGAGACCCAGTACTTC
J gene: TRBJ2-7; clone size: -; V gene: TRBV23-1; D gene: -; CDR3 protein: CASSQSGQTKYEQYF; CDR3 DNA: TGCGCCAGCAGTCAATCCGGGCAGACTAAGTACGAGCAGTACTTC
J gene: TRBJ2-7; clone size: -; V gene: TRBV4-2; D gene: -; CDR3 protein: CASSQGSLGRAYEQYF; CDR3 DNA: TGTGCCAGCAGCCAAGGATCTTTGGGCAGAGCCTACGAGCAGTACTTC
J gene: TRBJ2-3; clone size: -; V gene: TRBV10-3; D gene: TRBD2; CDR3 protein: CATTTSGDTDTQYF; CDR3 DNA: TGTGCCACCACGACTAGCGGGGACACAGATACGCAGTATTTT
J gene: TRBJ2-3; clone size: -; V gene: TRBV28; D gene: TRBD1; CDR3 protein: CASNSPSGQGTDTQYF; CDR3 DNA: TGTGCCAGCAACTCCCCGAGTGGACAGGGCACAGATACGCAGTATTTT
J gene: TRBJ1-4; clone size: -; V gene: TRBV14; D gene: -; CDR3 protein: CASSQEVANNEKLFF; CDR3 DNA: TGTGCCAGCAGCCAAGAAGTGGCGAATAATGAAAAACTGTTTTTT
J gene: TRBJ1-1; clone size: -; V gene: TRBV7-6; D gene: -; CDR3 protein: CASSLLSRGNTEAFF; CDR3 DNA: TGTGCCAGCAGCTTATTATCCAGGGGCAACACTGAAGCTTTCTTT
J gene: TRBJ2-1; clone size: once; V gene: TRBV30; D gene: TRBD2; CDR3 protein: CAWGDSGWQVNEQFF; CDR3 DNA: TGTGCCTGGGGGGATAGCGGGTGGCAGGTAAATGAGCAGTTCTTC
J gene: TRBJ2-7; clone size: -; V gene: TRBV29-1; D gene: -; CDR3 protein: CSVEQGYEQYF; CDR3 DNA: TGCAGCGTTGAACAGGGTTACGAGCAGTACTTC
J gene: TRBJ2-1; clone size: -; V gene: TRBV10-3; D gene: -; CDR3 protein: CAISEPSGEQFF; CDR3 DNA: TGTGCCATCAGTGAGCCCAGTGGTGAGCAGTTCTTC
J gene: TRBJ2-5; clone size: -; V gene: TRBV5-1; D gene: -; CDR3 protein: CASRAGPVEETQYF; CDR3 DNA: TGCGCCAGCAGGGCCGGCCCCGTGGAGGAGACCCAGTACTTC
J gene: TRBJ2-5; clone size: -; V gene: TRBV18; D gene: -; CDR3 protein: CASSPPTGRETQYF; CDR3 DNA: TGTGCCAGCTCACCTCCAACAGGCAGGGAGACCCAGTACTTC
J gene: TRBJ2-3; clone size: -; V gene: TRBV5-1; D gene: -; CDR3 protein: CASSFIGTDTQYF; CDR3 DNA: TGCGCCAGCAGCTTCATAGGAACAGATACGCAGTATTTT
J gene: TRBJ2-7; clone size: once; V gene: TRBV20-1; D gene: TRBD2; CDR3 protein: CSARVSGRAYEQYF; CDR3 DNA: TGCAGTGCTAGGGTCAGCGGGAGGGCCTACGAGCAGTACTTC
J gene: TRBJ2-3; clone size: few; V gene: TRBV30; D gene: -; CDR3 protein: CAWVLSTDTQYF; CDR3 DNA: TGTGCCTGGGTGCTCAGCACAGATACGCAGTATTTT
J gene: TRBJ1-2; clone size: -; V gene: TRBV20-1; D gene: -; CDR3 protein: CSAREHRDYYGYTF; CDR3 DNA: TGCAGTGCTAGAGAACACAGGGACTACTATGGCTACACCTTC
J gene: TRBJ1-3; clone size: once; V gene: TRBV6-4; D gene: -; CDR3 protein: CASSNPRVSSGNTIYF; CDR3 DNA: TGTGCCAGCAGTAATCCCAGGGTCAGCTCTGGAAACACCATATATTTT
J gene: TRBJ2-3; clone size: once; V gene: TRBV6-2/TRBV6-3; D gene: -; CDR3 protein: CASSSGTTDTQYF; CDR3 DNA: TGTGCCAGCAGTTCCGGGACTACAGATACGCAGTATTTT
J gene: TRBJ2-2; clone size: -; V gene: TRBV10-3; D gene: -; CDR3 protein: CAISAQVSGELFF; CDR3 DNA: TGTGCCATCAGTGCACAGGTTTCCGGGGAGCTGTTTTTT
J gene: TRBJ2-7; clone size: -; V gene: TRBV7-8; D gene: -; CDR3 protein: CASSSLRRGYEQYF; CDR3 DNA: TGTGCCAGCAGCTCCTTAAGACGGGGGTACGAGCAGTACTTC
J gene: TRBJ1-2; clone size: -; V gene: TRBV4-2; D gene: -; CDR3 protein: CASSQPTGPYGYTF; CDR3 DNA: TGTGCCAGCAGCCAACCGACAGGTCCCTATGGCTACACCTTC
J gene: TRBJ1-5; clone size: -; V gene: TRBV28; D gene: -; CDR3 protein: CASSLDGSNQPQHF; CDR3 DNA: TGTGCCAGCAGTCTAGACGGTAGCAATCAGCCCCAGCATTTT
J gene: TRBJ1-2; clone size: -; V gene: TRBV3-1; D gene: -; CDR3 protein: CASSQGDSRSTGDYGYTF; CDR3 DNA: TGTGCCAGCAGCCAAGGGGATAGCAGGTCAACGGGTGACTATGGCTACACCTTC
J gene: TRBJ1-2; clone size: -; V gene: TRBV5-6; D gene: -; CDR3 protein: CASSLTDGFYGYTF; CDR3 DNA: TGTGCCAGCAGCCTAACGGACGGGTTCTATGGCTACACCTTC
J gene: TRBJ2-2; clone size: -; V gene: TRBV5-6; D gene: -; CDR3 protein: CASSLDIRDQNTGELFF; CDR3 DNA: TGTGCCAGCAGCTTGGATATTAGGGATCAGAACACCGGGGAGCTGTTTTTT
J gene: TRBJ2-3; clone size: -; V gene: TRBV11-2; D gene: -; CDR3 protein: CASSLRGSQDSTQYF; CDR3 DNA: TGTGCCAGCAGCTTGCGAGGGAGTCAGGATAGTACGCAGTATTTT
J gene: TRBJ2-6; clone size: few; V gene: TRBV12-3/TRBV12-4; D gene: -; CDR3 protein: CASSLSAGANVLTF; CDR3 DNA: TGTGCCAGCAGTTTAAGTGCCGGGGCCAACGTCCTGACTTTC
J gene: TRBJ2-2; clone size: -; V gene: TRBV6-2/TRBV6-3; D gene: TRBD1; CDR3 protein: CASSYRQGVLRNTGELFF; CDR3 DNA: TGTGCCAGCAGTTACCGACAGGGGGTCCTTCGGAACACCGGGGAGCTGTTTTTT
J gene: TRBJ1-1; clone size: -; V gene: TRBV9; D gene: TRBD1; CDR3 protein: CASSDTGDPEAFF; CDR3 DNA: TGTGCCAGCAGCGACACAGGGGACCCTGAAGCTTTCTTT
J gene: TRBJ2-4; clone size: once; V gene: TRBV4-2; D gene: TRBD1; CDR3 protein: CASSQERAYRGLAKNIQYF; CDR3 DNA: TGTGCCAGCAGCCAAGAAAGGGCCTACAGGGGCTTAGCCAAAAACATTCAGTACTTC
J gene: TRBJ2-3; clone size: -; V gene: TRBV2; D gene: -; CDR3 protein: CASSEATAGLTDTQYF; CDR3 DNA: TGTGCCAGCAGTGAAGCCACGGCGGGGCTCACAGATACGCAGTATTTT